The subject of this entry is one TCR beta chain. V dropped 1 base and J dropped 8 bases, with 14 bases sitting between them. The CDR3 contains 15 residues. Germline V gene lookup returns CDR1 SEHNR and CDR2 FQNEAQ (reference sequence). The entry originates in a study of blood T cell repertoires in COVID-19. Study details: PBMCs, B-cell-depleted T cells, or T cells were the source of the cDNA or gDNA that made up the material.

As originally analysed: Amplification of reference gene primers provided the estimated nucleated cell counts. Generated by immunoSEQ multiplex PCR, the TCRdb table keeps only in-frame clones and is missing some. The DNA was the basis for D and trimming; V, J and clone size are from that table. The sample lists around 280,000 clones; about 87% were seen once. Sequencing input: peripheral blood. The TCR sequence derives from a man between 70 and 80 years old with acute or convalescent COVID-19. J is TRBJ1-4 and V is TRBV7-9; weak D call: TRBD1 (6 bases). This chain's CDR3 is CASSLETGWQEKLFF. The CDR3 DNA is TGTGCCAGCAGCTTAGAAACAGGGTGGCAGGAAAAACTGTTTTTT. The full variable domain, in which reference TRBV7-9 and TRBJ1-4 provide the parts outside the CDR3, is DTGVSQNPRHKITKRGQNVTFRCDPISEHNRLYWYRQTLGQGPEFLTYFQNEAQLEKSRLLSDRFSAERPKGSFSTLEIQRTEQGDSAMYLCASSLETGWQEKLFFGSGTQLSVL.